Listed below are T cell receptor beta chains from one sample, sequenced in a study of T cell responses to AZD1222 COVID-19 vaccine. Only in-frame clones appear in the TCRdb table, and some are missing; sequencing was by immunoSEQ multiplex PCR. The sample holds approximately 73,000 clones; about 82% are singletons and the top ten take approximately 2.8%. Sequenced here: peripheral blood, sampled on day 0 of AZD1222 vaccination. The receptors shown here come from an adult in good health. Each CDR3 is given with its conserved first and last residue. A D gene is named only where the DNA matches it firmly. Some rows have no size entry. The others give once, few or many, or a class for an expanded clone.

v_call	clone_size	j_call	d_call	cdr3_aa	cdr3_nt
TRBV19	-	TRBJ2-5	TRBD1	CASSKGTGGGETQYF	TGTGCCAGTAGTAAAGGGACAGGGGGCGGCGAGACCCAGTACTTC
TRBV6-5	-	TRBJ1-6	-	CASRRDSGNSPLHF	TGTGCCAGCAGGCGGGACTCGGGCAATTCACCCCTCCACTTT
TRBV2	few	TRBJ2-5	-	CASIFGQETQYF	TGTGCCAGCATATTCGGACAAGAGACCCAGTACTTC
TRBV6-2/TRBV6-3	-	TRBJ2-7	TRBD1	CASSRGQGGLHEQYF	TGTGCCAGCAGCCGCGGACAGGGAGGATTACACGAGCAGTACTTC
TRBV5-4	-	TRBJ1-1	TRBD1	CASSPDRVNTEAFF	TGTGCCAGCAGCCCGGACAGGGTGAACACTGAAGCTTTCTTT
TRBV5-1	-	TRBJ1-6	-	CASSLVASYNSPLHF	TGCGCCAGCAGCTTGGTAGCCTCCTATAATTCACCCCTCCACTTT
TRBV6-2/TRBV6-3	-	TRBJ2-2	-	CASSLARANTGELFF	TGTGCCAGCAGTTTGGCCAGGGCGAACACCGGGGAGCTGTTTTTT
TRBV2	-	TRBJ2-2	-	CASSPEQEAGELFF	TGTGCCAGCAGTCCCGAGCAGGAGGCCGGGGAGCTGTTTTTT
TRBV15	-	TRBJ1-5	-	CATSRDITGLNQPQHF	TGTGCCACCAGCAGAGATATTACAGGCCTCAATCAGCCCCAGCATTTT
TRBV6-2/TRBV6-3	-	TRBJ2-7	-	CASSYSAGVREQYF	TGTGCCAGCAGTTACTCTGCCGGGGTACGAGAGCAGTACTTC
TRBV18	few	TRBJ2-7	-	CASSPTQALYEQYF	TGTGCCAGCTCACCAACCCAGGCTCTATACGAGCAGTACTTC
TRBV2	-	TRBJ2-7	-	CAGGAGSSYEQYF	TGTGCCGGGGGGGCAGGGAGTTCCTACGAGCAGTACTTC
TRBV11-3	-	TRBJ2-7	-	CASSKQGDEQYF	TGTGCCAGCAGCAAACAGGGTGACGAGCAGTACTTC
TRBV27	once	TRBJ1-2	-	CAPATSSGNYGYTF	TGTGCCCCAGCAACCTCCTCCGGCAACTATGGCTACACCTTC
TRBV12-3/TRBV12-4	-	TRBJ2-2	-	CASLNWGYGELFF	TGTGCCAGCCTAAATTGGGGGTACGGGGAGCTGTTTTTT
TRBV11-1	-	TRBJ2-2	-	CASSLVPGFYFGELFF	TGTGCCAGCAGCTTAGTTCCGGGTTTTTATTTCGGGGAGCTGTTTTTT
TRBV6-5	-	TRBJ2-7	TRBD2	CASSLKRGDPYEQYF	TGTGCCAGCAGTTTGAAGCGGGGGGACCCCTACGAGCAGTACTTC
TRBV7-2	-	TRBJ1-1	TRBD1	CASSLGTGVNTEAFF	TGTGCCAGCAGCCTCGGGACAGGGGTGAACACTGAAGCTTTCTTT
TRBV3-1/TRBV3-2	-	TRBJ2-7	-	CASSKQGNEQYF	TGTGCCAGCAGCAAGCAGGGTAACGAGCAGTACTTC
TRBV29-1	-	TRBJ2-7	-	CSVSDFGSEQYF	TGCAGCGTTTCTGACTTCGGGTCCGAGCAGTACTTC
TRBV5-1	-	TRBJ1-1	TRBD1	CASSRGGVDLKAFF	TGCGCCAGCTCCAGGGGGGGGGTTGACCTGAAAGCTTTCTTT
TRBV6-5	-	TRBJ2-3	TRBD2	CASSYERGGTDTQYF	TGTGCCAGCAGTTACGAGCGGGGGGGCACAGATACGCAGTATTTT
TRBV9	-	TRBJ1-3	-	CASSVSVRSHTIYF	TGTGCCAGCAGCGTATCGGTCAGGAGTCACACCATATATTTT
TRBV7-6	-	TRBJ1-1	-	CASSHGYRDVNTEAFF	TGTGCCAGCAGCCACGGCTACAGGGACGTTAACACTGAAGCTTTCTTT
TRBV3-1/TRBV3-2	-	TRBJ1-1	-	CASSQVEGLAGRLTEAFF	TGTGCCAGCAGCCAAGTAGAAGGATTAGCCGGGCGACTCACTGAAGCTTTCTTT
TRBV4-3	-	TRBJ1-2	TRBD1	CASSQTTGVRDYGYTF	TGCGCCAGCAGCCAAACGACAGGGGTCCGGGACTATGGCTACACCTTC
TRBV7-2	-	TRBJ1-5	-	CASSPLGGVGASNQPQHF	TGTGCCAGCAGCCCACTAGGGGGGGTCGGGGCGAGCAATCAGCCCCAGCATTTT
TRBV6-2/TRBV6-3	-	TRBJ2-7	-	CASSYAPEDYEQYF	TGTGCCAGCAGTTATGCCCCCGAAGACTACGAGCAGTACTTC
TRBV18	-	TRBJ1-2	TRBD1	CASSPPDRARNYGYTF	TGTGCCAGCTCACCACCGGACAGGGCACGTAACTATGGCTACACCTTC
TRBV18	-	TRBJ2-7	TRBD1	CASSGDRGNEQYF	TGTGCCAGCTCCGGGGACAGGGGGAACGAGCAGTACTTC
TRBV4-2	-	TRBJ1-5	-	CASSQEFQDNQPQHF	TGTGCCAGCAGCCAAGAATTTCAGGACAATCAGCCCCAGCATTTT
TRBV2	-	TRBJ1-5	-	CASTEGGINQPQHF	TGTGCCAGCACCGAGGGAGGGATCAATCAGCCCCAGCATTTT
TRBV19	-	TRBJ1-5	TRBD1	CASSIVGGGQPQHF	TGTGCCAGTAGTATAGTAGGGGGCGGTCAGCCCCAGCATTTT
TRBV2	few	TRBJ2-5	-	CASSFRRKETQYF	TGTGCCAGCAGTTTTCGACGGAAAGAGACCCAGTACTTC
TRBV7-2	-	TRBJ1-5	-	CASGGTFNQPQHF	TGTGCCAGCGGGGGGACCTTCAATCAGCCCCAGCATTTT
TRBV3-1/TRBV3-2	-	TRBJ1-1	TRBD1	CASSHKTGEAFF	TGTGCCAGCAGCCATAAGACAGGGGAAGCTTTCTTT
TRBV6-5	-	TRBJ1-3	-	CASSYSAARSGNTIYF	TGTGCCAGCAGTTACTCGGCGGCACGAAGTGGAAACACCATATATTTT
TRBV23-1	-	TRBJ1-5	-	CASSQFEGVMDQPQHF	TGCGCCAGCAGTCAATTTGAGGGGGTCATGGATCAGCCCCAGCATTTT
TRBV19	-	TRBJ2-3	TRBD2	CANKDGFSGGSTDTQYF	TGTGCCAACAAAGACGGGTTTAGCGGGGGGAGCACAGATACGCAGTATTTT
TRBV12-3/TRBV12-4	-	TRBJ1-2	TRBD1	CASSGTGVYGYTF	TGTGCCAGCAGTGGGACAGGGGTTTATGGCTACACCTTC
TRBV27	-	TRBJ1-6	-	CASSLIGGAGSPLHF	TGTGCCAGCAGTTTAATAGGGGGGGCCGGATCACCCCTCCACTTT
TRBV5-1	-	TRBJ1-2	TRBD1	CASSNRQGTISYGYTF	TGCGCCAGCAGCAACCGACAGGGGACAATTTCATATGGCTACACCTTC
TRBV6-2/TRBV6-3	-	TRBJ2-7	TRBD2	CASSWETSSEQYF	TGTGCCAGCAGTTGGGAGACTAGCTCCGAGCAGTACTTC
TRBV6-5	-	TRBJ1-2	-	CASSYAWNGYTF	TGTGCCAGCAGTTACGCCTGGAATGGCTACACCTTC
TRBV9	-	TRBJ1-4	-	CASSPGGSRTNEKLFF	TGTGCCAGCAGCCCAGGCGGAAGTAGGACTAATGAAAAACTGTTTTTT
TRBV6-1	-	TRBJ2-7	-	CASSEVSGGRYEQYF	TGTGCCAGCAGTGAAGTGTCGGGGGGCCGCTACGAGCAGTACTTC
TRBV3-1/TRBV3-2	few	TRBJ2-2	-	CASSQRGSSTGELFF	TGTGCCAGCAGCCAACGAGGGAGCTCAACCGGGGAGCTGTTTTTT
TRBV9	-	TRBJ1-1	TRBD1	CASSVENRPGTGDRNTEAFF	TGTGCCAGCAGCGTAGAGAATCGTCCCGGGACAGGGGACAGGAACACTGAAGCTTTCTTT
TRBV4-1	few	TRBJ2-7	TRBD2	CASSHGLADSYEQYF	TGCGCCAGCAGCCACGGACTAGCTGACTCCTACGAGCAGTACTTC
TRBV7-9	-	TRBJ1-5	-	CASSPRGAGADQPQHF	TGTGCCAGCAGCCCGCGCGGAGCAGGGGCGGACCAGCCCCAGCATTTT
TRBV15	-	TRBJ2-7	-	CATSRDLLASYEQYF	TGTGCCACCAGCAGAGATCTGTTGGCCTCCTACGAGCAGTACTTC
TRBV2	-	TRBJ2-1	-	CASSDSPPDEQFF	TGTGCCAGCAGTGATTCACCGCCGGATGAGCAGTTCTTC
TRBV5-8	-	TRBJ1-1	-	CASSLGSGRNTEAFF	TGTGCCAGCAGCTTGGGGTCGGGGAGGAACACTGAAGCTTTCTTT
TRBV2	-	TRBJ1-4	TRBD1	CASSSPGTGRRANEKLFF	TGTGCCAGCAGTTCCCCCGGGACAGGGAGGAGGGCTAATGAAAAACTGTTTTTT
TRBV2	few	TRBJ2-2	TRBD2	CASSERSGRAGELFF	TGTGCCAGCAGTGAGAGGAGCGGGAGGGCCGGGGAGCTGTTTTTT